This TCR beta chain was sequenced during a study of T cell changes during pregnancy in multiple sclerosis (dated by TCRdb to between 2018 and 2021). In the study overall: In women with multiple sclerosis, the researchers looked at how the T cell repertoire shifted as pregnancy progressed.

Details on this clone: Its binding antigen is unknown. Nothing much larger sits one base from this clone, and base qualities are not available.

For this chain, trimming is 2 bases at the V end and 3 bases at the J end, and the number of junction bases without a gene match is 5. Reading the germline V gene gives CDR1 KGHSH and CDR2 LQKENI. The CDR3 starts with the cysteine, ends with the phenylalanine, and has 15 residues. Only the CDR3 DNA is retained, 45 bases long and in frame from the first base. The library was prepared using the immunoSEQ multiplex PCR assay. TCRdb mirrors the immuneACCESS table, restricted to in-frame sequences. Some clones are absent from its copies; in checked studies, under half trace to an unresolved V gene, and the reason for the others is unknown. The sample table contains about 98,000 clones; only one count was recorded for 90% to 95% of them. The top ten clonotypes cover roughly 2.1% of the sample.

Sample: peripheral blood, taken after pregnancy. The V gene is TRBV18 and the J gene is TRBJ1-1; 8 nucleotides in the junction match TRBD1. The sequence was collected from a female donor in good health, enrolled as a control in a pregnancy study. CDR3 region: CASSPKMDRDTEAFF. The DNA sequence is given as TGTGCCAGCTCACCAAAAATGGACAGGGACACTGAAGCTTTCTTT.